Described below is a single TCR beta chain sequence and its context. Its matching antigen is unknown. The data derive from a study of radiation and T cells in renal cell carcinoma. Broader study findings: Without pretreatment biopsies, baseline tumor clonotype presence was undetermined.

Sequenced by immunoSEQ multiplex PCR; TCRdb stores in-frame clones only, minus some. The sample has 150,000 to 200,000 clones, 88% seen once. Described time point: blood 4 weeks post-SBRT, at nephrectomy. As to treatment: 15 Gy SBRT to primary tumor, nephrectomy 4 weeks later. Nephrectomy followed 15 Gy stereotactic body radiation by 4 weeks. Radiation-treated patients gave blood at baseline, week 2 and week 4. Trimming removed 4 bases from V and 5 bases from J, with 11 bases in between. The CDR3 covers 12 residues. Germline-derived CDR1 and CDR2 are SQVTM and ANQGSEA. This chain connects TRBV29-1 to TRBJ2-5; the D gene is possibly TRBD2 (5 bases). The sequenced sample was blood, obtained from a patient whose treatment included radiotherapy and nephrectomy. The origin of this receptor is a woman aged 50 to 60 with renal cell carcinoma. For the CDR3, the DNA is TGCAGCGTTGTCGCGGGCGACGAGACCCAGTACTTC. Residues: CSVVAGDETQYF.